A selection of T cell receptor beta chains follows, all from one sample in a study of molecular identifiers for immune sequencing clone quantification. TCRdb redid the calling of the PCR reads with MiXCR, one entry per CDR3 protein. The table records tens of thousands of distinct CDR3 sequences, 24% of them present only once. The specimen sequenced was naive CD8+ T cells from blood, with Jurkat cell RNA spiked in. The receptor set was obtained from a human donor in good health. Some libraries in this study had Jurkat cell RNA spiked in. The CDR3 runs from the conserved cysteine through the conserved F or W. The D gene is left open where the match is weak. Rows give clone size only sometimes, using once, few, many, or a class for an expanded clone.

CDR3 DNA: TGTGCCAGCAGTCCGACAGGGCAAAAAGAGACCCAGTACTTC
CDR3 protein: CASSPTGQKETQYF
J gene: TRBJ2-5
clone size: many
V gene: TRBV12-3/TRBV12-4
D gene: TRBD1
CDR3 length: 14

CDR3 DNA: TGTGCCAGCAGTTGGCCGGGCTCCGGGATTTCCACTGAAGCTTTCTTT
CDR3 protein: CASSWPGSGISTEAFF
J gene: TRBJ1-1
clone size: -
V gene: TRBV6-2/TRBV6-3
D gene: -
CDR3 length: 16

CDR3 DNA: TGTGCCAGCACTGGCCCCGGGACAGATAATGAAAAACTGTTTTTT
CDR3 protein: CASTGPGTDNEKLFF
J gene: TRBJ1-4
clone size: few
V gene: TRBV6-1
D gene: TRBD1
CDR3 length: 15

CDR3 DNA: TGTGCCAGTAGTATCCCTGGGGACAGGGTCTATGGCTACACCTTC
CDR3 protein: CASSIPGDRVYGYTF
J gene: TRBJ1-2
clone size: few
V gene: TRBV19
D gene: TRBD1
CDR3 length: 15

CDR3 DNA: TGTGCCAGCAGCATAGCGGGAGGGCTTACGTACGAGCAGTACTTC
CDR3 protein: CASSIAGGLTYEQYF
J gene: TRBJ2-7
clone size: few
V gene: TRBV5-8
D gene: TRBD2
CDR3 length: 15

CDR3 DNA: TGTGCCAGCAGCTTAAGGCGGGAGCCCTACAATGAGCAGTTCTTC
CDR3 protein: CASSLRREPYNEQFF
J gene: TRBJ2-1
clone size: many
V gene: TRBV7-9
D gene: TRBD2
CDR3 length: 15

CDR3 DNA: TGCGCCAGCAGCCTCTTGACAGGCCAAGAGACCCAGCACTTC
CDR3 protein: CASSLLTGQETQHF
J gene: TRBJ2-5
clone size: -
V gene: TRBV5-1
D gene: -
CDR3 length: 14

CDR3 DNA: TGTGCCAGCAGCACCGGGACGGACTACGAGCAGTACTTC
CDR3 protein: CASSTGTDYEQYF
J gene: TRBJ2-7
clone size: many
V gene: TRBV7-9
D gene: -
CDR3 length: 13

CDR3 DNA: TGTGCCAGCAGTGAACCCCTAGCCAGCACAGATACGCAGTATTTT
CDR3 protein: CASSEPLASTDTQYF
J gene: TRBJ2-3
clone size: medium-sized
V gene: TRBV25-1
D gene: -
CDR3 length: 15

CDR3 DNA: TGCGCCAGCAGCGACAGACCAGCAAACACTGAAGCTTTCTTT
CDR3 protein: CASSDRPANTEAFF
J gene: TRBJ1-1
clone size: many
V gene: TRBV4-3
D gene: -
CDR3 length: 14

CDR3 DNA: TGTGCCACCAGTATCGGGACGACAGATGCGCAGTATTTT
CDR3 protein: CATSIGTTDAQYF
J gene: TRBJ2-3
clone size: -
V gene: TRBV27
D gene: -
CDR3 length: 13

CDR3 DNA: TGTGCCAGCAGCCCATTAGCGGGACACGCCAATGAGCAGTTCTTC
CDR3 protein: CASSPLAGHANEQFF
J gene: TRBJ2-1
clone size: many
V gene: TRBV7-2
D gene: TRBD2
CDR3 length: 15

CDR3 DNA: TGTGCCAGCAGGGAAGGGACAGGCACCACTGAAGCGGTCTTT
CDR3 protein: CASREGTGTTEAVF
J gene: TRBJ1-1
clone size: -
V gene: TRBV6-1
D gene: TRBD1
CDR3 length: 14

CDR3 DNA: TGTGCCAGCAGCTTACCAAGACAGGGGGGGCAAGAGACCCAGTACTTC
CDR3 protein: CASSLPRQGGQETQYF
J gene: TRBJ2-5
clone size: many
V gene: TRBV11-2
D gene: TRBD1
CDR3 length: 16

CDR3 DNA: TGCGCCCGCGGGGGGGTCGGGGGTAGCACAGATACGCAGTATTTT
CDR3 protein: CARGGVGGSTDTQYF
J gene: TRBJ2-3
clone size: -
V gene: TRBV5-1
D gene: TRBD2
CDR3 length: 15

CDR3 DNA: TGTGCCAGCAGTGAGGTGTATCCAGGGATGGCCGGGGAGCTGTTTTTT
CDR3 protein: CASSEVYPGMAGELFF
J gene: TRBJ2-2
clone size: -
V gene: TRBV6-4
D gene: -
CDR3 length: 16

CDR3 DNA: TGTGCCAGCAGCTTGGGTCCAGGGTTCCACGAGCAGTGCTTC
CDR3 protein: CASSLGPGFHEQCF
J gene: TRBJ2-7
clone size: -
V gene: TRBV7-9
D gene: -
CDR3 length: 14

CDR3 DNA: TGTGCCAGCAGCTTAGAGACAGATTATCAGCCCCAGCATTTT
CDR3 protein: CASSLETDYQPQHF
J gene: TRBJ1-5
clone size: -
V gene: TRBV7-9
D gene: -
CDR3 length: 14

CDR3 DNA: TGTGCCAGCAGCTCTCCTACAGGGAGCCCCGGGGAGCTGTTTTTT
CDR3 protein: CASSSPTGSPGELFF
J gene: TRBJ2-2
clone size: many
V gene: TRBV7-9
D gene: -
CDR3 length: 15

CDR3 DNA: TGTGCCAGCAGCTTTCTCTGGACGGTGATGAACACTGAAGCTTTCTTT
CDR3 protein: CASSFLWTVMNTEAFF
J gene: TRBJ1-1
clone size: many
V gene: TRBV7-2
D gene: -
CDR3 length: 16

CDR3 DNA: TGTGCCGACAGTTTAGATATGGGACTAGCGGGCCTCGAGCAGTACTTC
CDR3 protein: CADSLDMGLAGLEQYF
J gene: TRBJ2-7
clone size: -
V gene: TRBV28
D gene: TRBD2
CDR3 length: 16

CDR3 DNA: TGTGCCAGCTCGACTAGCGGGGGGCCCTTTTCCACAGATACGCAGTATTTT
CDR3 protein: CASSTSGGPFSTDTQYF
J gene: TRBJ2-3
clone size: many
V gene: TRBV12-3/TRBV12-4
D gene: TRBD2
CDR3 length: 17

CDR3 DNA: TGCGCCAGCAGCCAAGACCCAGGCAGGCTTAGCTTGGAATCTAACTATGGCTACACCTTC
CDR3 protein: CASSQDPGRLSLESNYGYTF
J gene: TRBJ1-2
clone size: many
V gene: TRBV4-1
D gene: -
CDR3 length: 20

CDR3 DNA: TGTGCCTGGAGTTGGGGGGGCGATCAGCCCCAGCATTTT
CDR3 protein: CAWSWGGDQPQHF
J gene: TRBJ1-5
clone size: many
V gene: TRBV30
D gene: -
CDR3 length: 13

CDR3 DNA: TGTGCCAGCAAAACTAGCGGCCTCTACAATGAGCAGTTCTTC
CDR3 protein: CASKTSGLYNEQFF
J gene: TRBJ2-1
clone size: many
V gene: TRBV28
D gene: TRBD2
CDR3 length: 14

CDR3 DNA: TGTGCCAGCAGTCGCACGTCCGGGGGATATAGCCAAGAGACCCAGTACTTC
CDR3 protein: CASSRTSGGYSQETQYF
J gene: TRBJ2-5
clone size: -
V gene: TRBV5-4
D gene: -
CDR3 length: 17

CDR3 DNA: TGTGCCAGCAGCTTGGAACTAGCGGGGGGACACGAGCAGTACTTC
CDR3 protein: CASSLELAGGHEQYF
J gene: TRBJ2-7
clone size: many
V gene: TRBV5-4
D gene: TRBD2
CDR3 length: 15

CDR3 DNA: TGCGCCCGCAGCCCCCCACCTAGCGGGAGCTCCTACGAGCAGTACTTC
CDR3 protein: CARSPPPSGSSYEQYF
J gene: TRBJ2-7
clone size: -
V gene: TRBV4-3
D gene: TRBD2
CDR3 length: 16

CDR3 DNA: TGTGCCAGCAGCTCACCTACTGCAGGGGGTGACACTGAAGCTTTCTTT
CDR3 protein: CASSSPTAGGDTEAFF
J gene: TRBJ1-1
clone size: many
V gene: TRBV7-9
D gene: TRBD1
CDR3 length: 16

CDR3 DNA: TGTGCCAGCAGCCTGCAACCTGAGCAGTTCTTC
CDR3 protein: CASSLQPEQFF
J gene: TRBJ2-1
clone size: few
V gene: TRBV7-9
D gene: -
CDR3 length: 11

CDR3 DNA: TGCAGCGTTGAACCGCTAGCGGGAGGCCTTGGGACCCAGTACTTC
CDR3 protein: CSVEPLAGGLGTQYF
J gene: TRBJ2-5
clone size: many
V gene: TRBV29-1
D gene: TRBD2
CDR3 length: 15

CDR3 DNA: TGTGCCAGCAGATCAGGGGGCTCGGGCACTGAAGCTTTCTTT
CDR3 protein: CASRSGGSGTEAFF
J gene: TRBJ1-1
clone size: many
V gene: TRBV7-9
D gene: TRBD1
CDR3 length: 14

CDR3 DNA: TGTGCCAGCAGTCTAGGGTCTCCCGCGCCAGAAAAACTGTTTTTT
CDR3 protein: CASSLGSPAPEKLFF
J gene: TRBJ1-4
clone size: once
V gene: TRBV6-5
D gene: -
CDR3 length: 15

CDR3 DNA: TGTGCCAGCAGCCAGGATCCCTTTCCGGGACAGACAGATACGCAGTATTTT
CDR3 protein: CASSQDPFPGQTDTQYF
J gene: TRBJ2-3
clone size: many
V gene: TRBV4-2
D gene: TRBD1
CDR3 length: 17

CDR3 DNA: TGCAGCGTTGATGGCCTCGCACTAGCGGGACTCAGCAATGAGCAGTTCTTC
CDR3 protein: CSVDGLALAGLSNEQFF
J gene: TRBJ2-1
clone size: many
V gene: TRBV29-1
D gene: TRBD2
CDR3 length: 17

CDR3 DNA: TGTGCCAGCAGCTTAGAGATCTGGAGCGCCTACGAGCAGTACTTC
CDR3 protein: CASSLEIWSAYEQYF
J gene: TRBJ2-7
clone size: many
V gene: TRBV7-2
D gene: -
CDR3 length: 15

CDR3 DNA: TGTGCCAGCAGTTTGAGCGGGGCTGCCTACGAGCAGTACTTC
CDR3 protein: CASSLSGAAYEQYF
J gene: TRBJ2-7
clone size: -
V gene: TRBV27
D gene: TRBD2
CDR3 length: 14

CDR3 DNA: TGCAGTCCCTCTGGACTAGCGGGAGTCTGGTACGAGCAGTACTTC
CDR3 protein: CSPSGLAGVWYEQYF
J gene: TRBJ2-7
clone size: many
V gene: TRBV20-1
D gene: TRBD2
CDR3 length: 15

CDR3 DNA: TGTGCCAGCAGTTTGGGCCAAAATTCACCCCTCCACTTT
CDR3 protein: CASSLGQNSPLHF
J gene: TRBJ1-6
clone size: few
V gene: TRBV27
D gene: -
CDR3 length: 13

CDR3 DNA: TGTGCCAGCAGTTTTTGGGAACAGGGGTTTGGTGAGCAGTTCTTC
CDR3 protein: CASSFWEQGFGEQFF
J gene: TRBJ2-1
clone size: few
V gene: TRBV27
D gene: TRBD1
CDR3 length: 15

CDR3 DNA: TGTGCCAGCAGCTCCTCGACAGGGTTTATCCTCAGGTACGAGCAGTACTTC
CDR3 protein: CASSSSTGFILRYEQYF
J gene: TRBJ2-7
clone size: many
V gene: TRBV7-9
D gene: TRBD1
CDR3 length: 17